This is a list of T cell receptor beta chains from one sample in a study of metastatic and nonmetastatic thyroid tumors. TCRdb re-called the PCR reads with MiXCR. Of some 21,000 clones listed, 12% are singletons. Sequencing input: blood. Source of these receptors: a male donor with papillary thyroid cancer or a benign thyroid nodule (not recorded which). Some clones in this sample may be carry-over from other donors' samples. Each CDR3 is given with its conserved first and last residue. A D gene is named only where the DNA matches it firmly. Some rows mark clone size as missing; the rest say once, few, many or name a class of expanded clone.

len: 16
d_gene: TRBD2
j_gene: TRBJ2-3
v_gene: TRBV9
abundance: -
CDR3aa: CASSVNTGGSTDTQYF
CDR3nt: TGTGCCAGCAGCGTAAATACGGGAGGTAGCACAGATACGCAGTATTTT

len: 13
d_gene: -
j_gene: TRBJ2-7
v_gene: TRBV19
abundance: few
CDR3aa: CASSGSLGHEKYF
CDR3nt: TGTGCCAGTAGCGGGTCTTTGGGGCACGAGAAGTACTTC

len: 12
d_gene: -
j_gene: TRBJ2-2
v_gene: TRBV11-3
abundance: -
CDR3aa: CAGSSRFGELFF
CDR3nt: TGTGCCGGCAGCTCCCGGTTCGGGGAGCTGTTTTTT

len: 12
d_gene: -
j_gene: TRBJ1-3
v_gene: TRBV12-3/TRBV12-4
abundance: few
CDR3aa: CASSLLGNTIYF
CDR3nt: TGTGCCAGCAGTCTCCTGGGAAACACCATATATTTT

len: 15
d_gene: TRBD2
j_gene: TRBJ2-3
v_gene: TRBV18
abundance: many
CDR3aa: CASSRGLAVTDTQYF
CDR3nt: TGTGCCAGCTCACGCGGACTAGCGGTCACAGATACGCAGTATTTT

len: 16
d_gene: -
j_gene: TRBJ1-2
v_gene: TRBV28
abundance: few
CDR3aa: CAITFDPTGAFSRYTF
CDR3nt: TGTGCCATCACATTCGACCCGACAGGCGCCTTTTCGCGCTACACCTTC

len: 13
d_gene: -
j_gene: TRBJ1-2
v_gene: TRBV19
abundance: -
CDR3aa: CATQKTGLGGYTF
CDR3nt: TGTGCCACTCAGAAGACAGGCCTCGGGGGCTACACCTTC

len: 14
d_gene: -
j_gene: TRBJ1-2
v_gene: TRBV2
abundance: medium-sized
CDR3aa: CASRGLGGRNGYTF
CDR3nt: TGTGCCAGCAGGGGATTAGGGGGGCGGAATGGCTACACCTTC

len: 15
d_gene: TRBD2
j_gene: TRBJ2-3
v_gene: TRBV11-2
abundance: many
CDR3aa: CASSPPGGRRDTPYF
CDR3nt: TGTGCCAGCAGCCCTCCGGGCGGGAGACGAGATACGCCCTATTTT

len: 16
d_gene: TRBD1
j_gene: TRBJ2-2
v_gene: TRBV25-1
abundance: medium-sized
CDR3aa: CASSVAHRGKFGELFF
CDR3nt: TGTGCCAGCAGTGTTGCCCACAGGGGGAAATTCGGGGAGCTGTTTTTT

len: 16
d_gene: TRBD1
j_gene: TRBJ2-2
v_gene: TRBV5-1
abundance: many
CDR3aa: CASSLGWTGTTGELFF
CDR3nt: TGCGCCAGCAGCCTCGGATGGACAGGAACCACCGGGGAGCTGTTTTTT

len: 15
d_gene: TRBD2
j_gene: TRBJ2-3
v_gene: TRBV27
abundance: medium-sized
CDR3aa: CASSFLREIGDTQYF
CDR3nt: TGTGCCAGCAGTTTTTTGCGGGAGATCGGAGATACGCAGTATTTT

len: 14
d_gene: TRBD2
j_gene: TRBJ2-7
v_gene: TRBV3-1
abundance: many
CDR3aa: CASSHKGGGYEQYF
CDR3nt: TGTGCCAGCAGCCATAAGGGCGGGGGCTACGAGCAGTACTTC

len: 15
d_gene: -
j_gene: TRBJ2-7
v_gene: TRBV7-2
abundance: many
CDR3aa: CASSLVDLKPYEQYF
CDR3nt: TGTGCCAGCAGCTTAGTAGATTTAAAACCCTACGAGCAGTACTTC

len: 15
d_gene: TRBD1
j_gene: TRBJ2-5
v_gene: TRBV5-1
abundance: many
CDR3aa: CASGTQQGLQETQYF
CDR3nt: TGCGCCAGCGGGACCCAACAGGGGTTACAAGAGACCCAGTACTTC

len: 15
d_gene: -
j_gene: TRBJ2-2
v_gene: TRBV6-6
abundance: medium-sized
CDR3aa: CASSYDHLNTGELFF
CDR3nt: TGTGCCAGCAGTTACGATCACCTGAACACCGGGGAGCTGTTTTTT

len: 11
d_gene: -
j_gene: TRBJ1-2
v_gene: TRBV12-3/TRBV12-4
abundance: medium-sized
CDR3aa: CASSAGDGYTF
CDR3nt: TGTGCCAGCAGTGCAGGGGATGGCTACACCTTC

len: 16
d_gene: TRBD1
j_gene: TRBJ1-5
v_gene: TRBV12-3/TRBV12-4
abundance: few
CDR3aa: CASSSKGTGRDQPQHF
CDR3nt: TGTGCCAGCAGTTCGAAAGGGACAGGACGTGATCAGCCCCAGCATTTT

len: 13
d_gene: -
j_gene: TRBJ2-2
v_gene: TRBV7-3
abundance: -
CDR3aa: CASSRDATGELFF
CDR3nt: TGTGCCAGCAGCCGGGATGCCACCGGGGAGCTGTTTTTT

len: 14
d_gene: TRBD2
j_gene: TRBJ2-7
v_gene: TRBV11-3
abundance: -
CDR3aa: CASSPGLATYEQYF
CDR3nt: TGTGCCAGCAGCCCAGGACTAGCTACCTACGAGCAGTACTTC

len: 13
d_gene: -
j_gene: TRBJ1-1
v_gene: TRBV5-1
abundance: -
CDR3aa: CASSLRMNTEAFF
CDR3nt: TGCGCCAGCAGCCTGCGGATGAACACTGAAGCTTTCTTT

len: 15
d_gene: TRBD1
j_gene: TRBJ2-1
v_gene: TRBV6-4
abundance: few
CDR3aa: CASRRTGAGYNEQFF
CDR3nt: TGTGCCAGCAGAAGGACAGGGGCCGGTTACAACGAGCAGTTCTTC

len: 15
d_gene: -
j_gene: TRBJ2-2
v_gene: TRBV15
abundance: few
CDR3aa: CATSKQGSGTGELFF
CDR3nt: TGTGCCACCAGCAAACAGGGTAGCGGCACCGGGGAGCTGTTTTTT

len: 13
d_gene: -
j_gene: TRBJ1-5
v_gene: TRBV10-3
abundance: many
CDR3aa: CAISGTGMEPQHF
CDR3nt: TGTGCCATCAGTGGGACGGGCATGGAGCCCCAGCATTTT

len: 13
d_gene: -
j_gene: TRBJ2-7
v_gene: TRBV12-3/TRBV12-4
abundance: few
CDR3aa: CASSPRGDYEQYF
CDR3nt: TGTGCCAGCAGTCCTAGAGGGGATTACGAGCAGTACTTC

len: 12
d_gene: -
j_gene: TRBJ1-1
v_gene: TRBV24-1
abundance: -
CDR3aa: CATSGSDTEAFF
CDR3nt: TGTGCCACCAGTGGGTCCGACACTGAAGCTTTCTTT

len: 15
d_gene: TRBD1
j_gene: TRBJ2-7
v_gene: TRBV6-1
abundance: few
CDR3aa: CASSRKPGQGGEQYF
CDR3nt: TGTGCCAGCAGTAGGAAGCCGGGACAGGGTGGCGAGCAGTACTTC

len: 15
d_gene: -
j_gene: TRBJ1-1
v_gene: TRBV12-3/TRBV12-4
abundance: few
CDR3aa: CASSADGTQNTEAFF
CDR3nt: TGTGCCAGCAGTGCGGACGGGACACAGAACACTGAAGCTTTCTTT

len: 12
d_gene: -
j_gene: TRBJ1-2
v_gene: TRBV10-3
abundance: many
CDR3aa: CAINDGDYGYTF
CDR3nt: TGTGCCATTAATGACGGTGACTATGGCTACACCTTC

len: 19
d_gene: -
j_gene: TRBJ2-6
v_gene: TRBV19
abundance: many
CDR3aa: CASSIGRTAGGTGANVLTF
CDR3nt: TGTGCCAGTAGTATCGGGCGAACGGCAGGGGGGACTGGGGCCAACGTCCTGACTTTC

len: 13
d_gene: TRBD1
j_gene: TRBJ2-5
v_gene: TRBV10-3
abundance: many
CDR3aa: CAISRGTEETQYF
CDR3nt: TGTGCCATCAGTCGTGGGACAGAAGAGACCCAGTACTTC

len: 14
d_gene: -
j_gene: TRBJ1-5
v_gene: TRBV27
abundance: medium-sized
CDR3aa: CASSLGLYNQPQHF
CDR3nt: TGTGCCAGCAGTTTAGGACTGTACAATCAGCCCCAGCATTTT

len: 16
d_gene: TRBD2
j_gene: TRBJ2-2
v_gene: TRBV6-1
abundance: few
CDR3aa: CASGGLAGVGTGELFF
CDR3nt: TGTGCCAGCGGGGGACTAGCGGGAGTCGGCACCGGGGAGCTGTTTTTT

len: 15
d_gene: TRBD1
j_gene: TRBJ1-1
v_gene: TRBV28
abundance: many
CDR3aa: CASSRDDRVDTETFF
CDR3nt: TGTGCCAGCAGTAGAGATGACAGGGTTGACACTGAAACTTTCTTT

len: 13
d_gene: -
j_gene: TRBJ2-2
v_gene: TRBV20-1
abundance: many
CDR3aa: CSARDRVPGELFF
CDR3nt: TGCAGTGCTAGAGATCGAGTTCCCGGGGAGCTGTTTTTT

len: 14
d_gene: -
j_gene: TRBJ1-2
v_gene: TRBV9
abundance: -
CDR3aa: CASSVGEGYYGYTF
CDR3nt: TGTGCCAGCAGCGTAGGTGAAGGGTACTATGGCTACACCTTC

len: 14
d_gene: -
j_gene: TRBJ2-3
v_gene: TRBV19
abundance: -
CDR3aa: CASSGRGGTDTQYF
CDR3nt: TGTGCCAGTAGTGGCAGGGGCGGCACAGATACGCAGTATTTT

len: 13
d_gene: -
j_gene: TRBJ2-7
v_gene: TRBV5-1
abundance: -
CDR3aa: CASSLRGDYEQYF
CDR3nt: TGCGCCAGCAGCTTGCGCGGGGACTACGAGCAGTACTTC

len: 14
d_gene: -
j_gene: TRBJ2-2
v_gene: TRBV24-1
abundance: many
CDR3aa: CATSGTDNTGELFF
CDR3nt: TGTGCCACCAGTGGGACTGATAACACCGGGGAGCTGTTTTTT

len: 13
d_gene: -
j_gene: TRBJ1-1
v_gene: TRBV25-1
abundance: many
CDR3aa: CASTGQPNTEAFF
CDR3nt: TGTGCCAGCACCGGACAGCCTAACACTGAAGCTTTCTTT

len: 13
d_gene: -
j_gene: TRBJ2-2
v_gene: TRBV6-1
abundance: few
CDR3aa: CASSDSENGELFF
CDR3nt: TGTGCCAGCAGTGATAGTGAGAACGGGGAGCTGTTTTTT

len: 14
d_gene: TRBD1
j_gene: TRBJ2-2
v_gene: TRBV19
abundance: -
CDR3aa: CASSPGTGIGELFF
CDR3nt: TGTGCCAGTAGTCCAGGGACAGGGATCGGGGAGCTGTTTTTT

len: 14
d_gene: TRBD1
j_gene: TRBJ1-5
v_gene: TRBV28
abundance: medium-sized
CDR3aa: CASSLEAGGRPQHF
CDR3nt: TGTGCCAGCAGTTTAGAGGCAGGGGGAAGGCCCCAGCATTTT

len: 14
d_gene: -
j_gene: TRBJ2-3
v_gene: TRBV6-1
abundance: few
CDR3aa: CASSEAAGTDTQYF
CDR3nt: TGTGCCAGCAGTGAGGCTGCGGGAACGGATACGCAGTATTTT